Here is one TCR beta chain with its context. What it recognizes is unknown. The sample comes from a study of shared clonotypes between healthy human individuals. Study-level information: Per donor, CD8 memory used one plate, CD8 naive used two, CD4 memory used three and CD4 naive used three. General study points: Shared clonotypes across all four donors exceeded non-shared ones in generation probability.

Template for every sorted-subset replicate PCR totaled about 0.2 ug DNA, around 33,000 T cell genomes. Authors' methods: Junction-only sequences without quality scores came from ImmunoSEQ, so filtering differed. Profiling relied on immunoSEQ multiplex PCR, and the TCRdb table lists in-frame clones only, not all of them. That table gives V, J and clone size, and the DNA gave D and trimming. The sample comprises under 850,000 clones, roughly 72% of which are singletons, and roughly 1.8% rests with the top ten. This CDR3 is built from 18 residues. Sequences were obtained from memory CD4+ T cells sorted from blood. The subset: CD45RA-negative fraction. The chain is built from TRBV21-1 and TRBJ2-7; TRBD2, the table's D call, was not compared with the DNA. TRBV21-1 counts as a pseudogene. The receptor was derived from a woman between 25 and 40 years old in good health. Here the CDR3 reads CASSRRILAGGTLGEQYF. In DNA, the CDR3 is TGTGCCAGCAGCAGACGGATCTTAGCGGGAGGAACGTTAGGCGAGCAGTACTTC.